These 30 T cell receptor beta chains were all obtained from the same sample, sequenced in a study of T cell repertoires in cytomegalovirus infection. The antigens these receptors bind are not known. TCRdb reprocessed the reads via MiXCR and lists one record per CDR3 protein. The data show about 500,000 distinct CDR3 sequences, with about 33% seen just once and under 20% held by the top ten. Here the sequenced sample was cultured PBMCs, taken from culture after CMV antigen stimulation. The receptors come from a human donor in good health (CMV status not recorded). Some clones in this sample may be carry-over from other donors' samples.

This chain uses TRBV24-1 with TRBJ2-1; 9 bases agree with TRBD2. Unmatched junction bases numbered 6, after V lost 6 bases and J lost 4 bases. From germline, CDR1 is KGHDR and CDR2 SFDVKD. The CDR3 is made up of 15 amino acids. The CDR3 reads CATSHGTSLYNEQFF. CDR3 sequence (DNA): TGTGCCACCAGTCACGGGACTAGCTTGTACAATGAGCAGTTCTTC.

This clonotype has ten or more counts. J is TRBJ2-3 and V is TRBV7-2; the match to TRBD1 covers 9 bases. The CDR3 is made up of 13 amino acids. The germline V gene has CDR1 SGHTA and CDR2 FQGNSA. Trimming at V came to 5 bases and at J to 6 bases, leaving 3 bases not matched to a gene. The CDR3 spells CASSQGTGDTQYF. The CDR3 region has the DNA TGTGCCAGCAGCCAGGGGACAGGGGATACGCAGTATTTT.

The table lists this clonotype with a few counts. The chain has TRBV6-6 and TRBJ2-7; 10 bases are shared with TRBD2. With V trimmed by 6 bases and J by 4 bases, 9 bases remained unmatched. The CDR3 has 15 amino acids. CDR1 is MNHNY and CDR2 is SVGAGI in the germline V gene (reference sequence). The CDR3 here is CASRSAGGGVYEQYV. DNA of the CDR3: TGTGCCAGCAGATCAGCGGGAGGGGGGGTTTACGAGCAGTACGTC.

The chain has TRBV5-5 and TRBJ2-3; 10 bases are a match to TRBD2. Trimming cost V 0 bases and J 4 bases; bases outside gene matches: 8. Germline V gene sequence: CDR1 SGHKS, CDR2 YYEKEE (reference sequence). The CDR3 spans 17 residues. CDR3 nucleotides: TGTGCCAGCAGCTTGGCCAGGGTAGCGGGAGGCCCAGATACGCAGTATTTT. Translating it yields CASSLARVAGGPDTQYF. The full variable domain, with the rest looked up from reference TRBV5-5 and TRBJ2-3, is DAGVTQSPTHLIKTRGQQVTLRCSPISGHKSVSWYQQVLGQGPQFIFQYYEKEERGRGNFPDRFSARQFPNYSSELNVNALLLGDSALYLCASSLARVAGGPDTQYFGPGTRLTVL.

CDR3 coding DNA: TGTGCCAGCAGCTTAGCGGCTAGCGGAGATAGCACAGATACGCAGTATTTT. Translation: CASSLAASGDSTDTQYF. The chain carries TRBV7-6 and TRBJ2-3, with TRBD2 matching 7 bases. There are 17 residues in the CDR3. Germline V gene lookup returns CDR1 SGHVS and CDR2 FNYEAQ. Germline trimming cut 0 bases from V and 0 bases from J; bases unmatched to any gene: 6.

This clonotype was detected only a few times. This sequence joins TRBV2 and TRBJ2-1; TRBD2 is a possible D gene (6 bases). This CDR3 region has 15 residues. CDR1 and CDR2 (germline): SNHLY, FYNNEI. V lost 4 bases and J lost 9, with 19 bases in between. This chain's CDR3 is CASSASEHPGVEQFF. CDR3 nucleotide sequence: TGTGCCAGCAGTGCTTCGGAGCATCCGGGGGTTGAGCAGTTCTTC. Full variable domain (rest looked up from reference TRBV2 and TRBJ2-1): EPEVTQTPSHQVTQMGQEVILRCVPISNHLYFYWYRQILGQKVEFLVSFYNNEISEKSEIFDDQFSVERPDGSNFTLKIRSTKLEDSAMYFCASSASEHPGVEQFFGPGTRLTVL.

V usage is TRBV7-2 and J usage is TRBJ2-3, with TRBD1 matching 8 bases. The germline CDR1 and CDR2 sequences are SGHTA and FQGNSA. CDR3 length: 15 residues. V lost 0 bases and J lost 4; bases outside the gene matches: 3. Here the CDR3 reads CASSLALQGADTQYF. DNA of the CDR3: TGTGCCAGCAGCTTAGCTTTACAGGGGGCAGATACGCAGTATTTT.

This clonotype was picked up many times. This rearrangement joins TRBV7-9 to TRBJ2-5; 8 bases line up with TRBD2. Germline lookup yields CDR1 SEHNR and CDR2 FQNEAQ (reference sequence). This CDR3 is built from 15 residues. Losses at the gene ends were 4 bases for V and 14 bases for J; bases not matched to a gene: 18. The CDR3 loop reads CASSSRRIGLASIYF. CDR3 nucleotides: TGTGCCAGCAGCTCACGCAGAATCGGACTAGCTTCCATCTACTTC. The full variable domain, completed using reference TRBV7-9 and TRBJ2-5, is DTGVSQNPRHKITKRGQNVTFRCDPISEHNRLYWYRQTLGQGPEFLTYFQNEAQLEKSRLLSDRFSAERPKGSFSTLEIQRTEQGDSAMYLCASSSRRIGLASIYFGPGTRLLVL.

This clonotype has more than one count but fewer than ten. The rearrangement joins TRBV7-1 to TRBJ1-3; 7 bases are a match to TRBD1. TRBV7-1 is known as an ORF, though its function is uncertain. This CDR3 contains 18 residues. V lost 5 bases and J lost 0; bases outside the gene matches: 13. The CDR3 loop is CASSRPWDSASSGNTIYF. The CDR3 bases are TGTGCCAGCAGCCGGCCGTGGGACAGTGCGAGCTCTGGAAACACCATATATTTT.

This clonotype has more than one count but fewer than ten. CDR3 DNA sequence: TGTGCCATCAGTCGGCAGGGGCGGAACACCGGGGAGCTGTTTTTT. It translates to CAISRQGRNTGELFF. The chain links TRBV10-3 to TRBJ2-2, with D possibly being TRBD1 (6 bases). Germline V gene sequence: CDR1 ENHRY, CDR2 SYGVKD. CDR3 length: 15 amino acids. V was pared by 5 bases and J by 1 base, with 11 bases between.

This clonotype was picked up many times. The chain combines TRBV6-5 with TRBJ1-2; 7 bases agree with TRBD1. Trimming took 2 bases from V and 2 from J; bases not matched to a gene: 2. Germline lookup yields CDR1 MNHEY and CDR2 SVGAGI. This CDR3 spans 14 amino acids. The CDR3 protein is CASSYGTANYGYTF. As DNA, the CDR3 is TGTGCCAGCAGTTACGGGACAGCCAACTATGGCTACACCTTC.

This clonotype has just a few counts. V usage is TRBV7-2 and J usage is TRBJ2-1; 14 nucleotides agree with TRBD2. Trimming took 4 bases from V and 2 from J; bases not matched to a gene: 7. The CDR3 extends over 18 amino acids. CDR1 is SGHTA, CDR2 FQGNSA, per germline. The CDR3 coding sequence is TGTGCCAGCAGCTCGGGACTAGCGGGAGTTGGCGCCTACAATGAGCAGTTCTTC. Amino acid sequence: CASSSGLAGVGAYNEQFF.

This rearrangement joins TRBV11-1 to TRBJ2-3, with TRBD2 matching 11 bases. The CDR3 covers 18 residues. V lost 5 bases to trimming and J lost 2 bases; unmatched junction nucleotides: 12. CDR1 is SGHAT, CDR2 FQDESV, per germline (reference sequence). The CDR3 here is CASSRSPIAGGYTDTQYF. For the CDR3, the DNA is TGTGCCAGCAGCCGAAGCCCGATAGCGGGAGGGTACACAGATACGCAGTATTTT.

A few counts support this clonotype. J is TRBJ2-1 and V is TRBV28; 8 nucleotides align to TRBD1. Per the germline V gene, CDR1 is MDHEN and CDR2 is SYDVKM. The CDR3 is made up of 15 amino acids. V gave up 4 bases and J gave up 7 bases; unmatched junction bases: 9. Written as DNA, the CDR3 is TGTGCCAGCAGTTCCTTCAGGGGGCAGTCGAATGAGCAGTTCTTC. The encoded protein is CASSSFRGQSNEQFF.

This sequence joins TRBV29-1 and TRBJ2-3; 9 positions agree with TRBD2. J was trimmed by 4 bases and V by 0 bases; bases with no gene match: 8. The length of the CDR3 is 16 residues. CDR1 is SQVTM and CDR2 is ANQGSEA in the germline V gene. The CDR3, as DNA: TGCAGCGTTGAAGATCTTCCAGCGGGGGGCGCAGATACGCAGTATTTT. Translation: CSVEDLPAGGADTQYF.

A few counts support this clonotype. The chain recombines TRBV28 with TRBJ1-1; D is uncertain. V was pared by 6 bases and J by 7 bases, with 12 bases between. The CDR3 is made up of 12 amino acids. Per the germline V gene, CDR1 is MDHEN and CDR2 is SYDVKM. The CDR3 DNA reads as TGTGCCAGCAGAAGCCGGGCCCTTGAAGCTTTCTTT. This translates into CASRSRALEAFF.

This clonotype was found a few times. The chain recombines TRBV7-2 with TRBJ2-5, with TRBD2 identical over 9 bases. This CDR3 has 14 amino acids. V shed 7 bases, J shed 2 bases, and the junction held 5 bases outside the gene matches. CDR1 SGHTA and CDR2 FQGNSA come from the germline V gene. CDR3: CASKPSGTQETQYF. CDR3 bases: TGTGCCAGCAAACCTAGCGGGACTCAAGAGACCCAGTACTTC.

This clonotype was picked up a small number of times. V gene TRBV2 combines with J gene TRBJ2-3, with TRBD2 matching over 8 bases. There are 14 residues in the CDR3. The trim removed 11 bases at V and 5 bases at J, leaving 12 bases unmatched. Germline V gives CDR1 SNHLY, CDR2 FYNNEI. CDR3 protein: CAGRRGLAGDTQYF. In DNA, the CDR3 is TGTGCCGGTAGGCGTGGCCTAGCGGGAGATACGCAGTATTTT.

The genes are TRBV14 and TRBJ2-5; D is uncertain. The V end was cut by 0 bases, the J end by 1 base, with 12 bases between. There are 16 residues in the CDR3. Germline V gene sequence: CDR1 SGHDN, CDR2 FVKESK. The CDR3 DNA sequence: TGTGCCAGCAGCCAAGATTTTAGCCCAGCCCAAGAGACCCAGTACTTC. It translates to CASSQDFSPAQETQYF.

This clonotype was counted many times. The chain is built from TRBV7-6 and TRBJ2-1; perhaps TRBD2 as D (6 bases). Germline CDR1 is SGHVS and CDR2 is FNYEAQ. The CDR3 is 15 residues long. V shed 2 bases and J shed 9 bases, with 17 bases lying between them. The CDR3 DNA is TGTGCCAGCAGCTTAACGGGGTCCGGGAGCGGTGAGCAGTTCTTC. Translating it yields CASSLTGSGSGEQFF.

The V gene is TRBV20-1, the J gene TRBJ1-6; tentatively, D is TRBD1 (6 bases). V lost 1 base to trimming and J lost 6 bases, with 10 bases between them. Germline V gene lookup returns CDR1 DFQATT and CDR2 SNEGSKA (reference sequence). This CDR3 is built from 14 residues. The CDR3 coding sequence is TGCAGTGCTAGAGCAAGACAGGCTAATTCACCCCTCCACTTT. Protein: CSARARQANSPLHF.

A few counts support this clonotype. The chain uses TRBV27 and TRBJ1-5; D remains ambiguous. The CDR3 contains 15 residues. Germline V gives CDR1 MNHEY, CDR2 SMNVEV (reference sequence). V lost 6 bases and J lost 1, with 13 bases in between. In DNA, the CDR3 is TGTGCCAGCAGCCCGACATTTGTAAGCAATCAGCCCCAGCATTTT. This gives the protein CASSPTFVSNQPQHF.

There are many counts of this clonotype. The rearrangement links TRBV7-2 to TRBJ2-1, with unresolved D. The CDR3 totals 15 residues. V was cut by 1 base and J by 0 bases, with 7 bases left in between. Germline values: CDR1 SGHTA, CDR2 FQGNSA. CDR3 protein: CASSLESGSYNEQFF. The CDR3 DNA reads TGTGCCAGCAGCTTAGAATCGGGCTCCTACAATGAGCAGTTCTTC.

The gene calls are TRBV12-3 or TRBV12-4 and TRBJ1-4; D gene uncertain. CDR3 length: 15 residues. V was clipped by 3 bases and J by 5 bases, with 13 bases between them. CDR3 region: CASSFHGRINEKLFF. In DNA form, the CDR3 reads TGTGCCAGCAGTTTTCACGGCAGAATAAATGAAAAACTGTTTTTT.

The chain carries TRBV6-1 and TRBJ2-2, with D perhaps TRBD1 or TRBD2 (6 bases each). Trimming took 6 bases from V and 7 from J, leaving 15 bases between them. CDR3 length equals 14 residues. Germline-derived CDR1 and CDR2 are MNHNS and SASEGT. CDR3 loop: CASREQGLNGELFF. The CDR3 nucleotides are TGTGCCAGCAGAGAACAGGGACTTAACGGGGAGCTGTTTTTT.

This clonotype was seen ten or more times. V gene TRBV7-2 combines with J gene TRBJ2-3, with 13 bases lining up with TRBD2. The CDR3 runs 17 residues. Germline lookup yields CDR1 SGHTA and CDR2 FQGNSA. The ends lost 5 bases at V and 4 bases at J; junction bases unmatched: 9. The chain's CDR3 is CASSQTRLAGGPDTQYF. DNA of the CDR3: TGTGCCAGCAGCCAAACGCGACTAGCGGGAGGACCAGATACGCAGTATTTT.

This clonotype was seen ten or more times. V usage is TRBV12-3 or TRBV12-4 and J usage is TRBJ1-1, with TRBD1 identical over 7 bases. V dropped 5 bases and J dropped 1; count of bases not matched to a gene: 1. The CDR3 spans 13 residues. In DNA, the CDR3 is TGTGCCAGCAGTGACAGGGCGAACACTGAAGCTTTCTTT. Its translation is CASSDRANTEAFF.

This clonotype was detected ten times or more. CDR3: CASTLSRAGNEQFF. In DNA form, the CDR3 reads TGTGCCAGCACCCTTAGTCGCGCCGGCAATGAGCAGTTCTTC. The rearrangement uses TRBV7-2 and TRBJ2-1, with D hard to call. V was pared by 7 bases and J by 6 bases, with 16 bases between. Germline V lookup: CDR1 SGHTA, CDR2 FQGNSA. This CDR3 has 14 amino acids.

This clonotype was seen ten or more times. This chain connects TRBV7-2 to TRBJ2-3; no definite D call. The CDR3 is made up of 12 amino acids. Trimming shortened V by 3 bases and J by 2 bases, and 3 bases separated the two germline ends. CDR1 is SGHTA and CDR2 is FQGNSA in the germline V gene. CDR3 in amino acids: CASSFYTDTQYF. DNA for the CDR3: TGTGCCAGCAGCTTTTACACAGATACGCAGTATTTT.

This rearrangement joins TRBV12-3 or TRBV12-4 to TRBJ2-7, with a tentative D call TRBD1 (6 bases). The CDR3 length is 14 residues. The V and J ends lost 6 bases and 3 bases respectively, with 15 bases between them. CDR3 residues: CASRASGQFYEQYF. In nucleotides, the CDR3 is TGTGCCAGCAGAGCCTCGGGACAATTCTACGAGCAGTACTTC.